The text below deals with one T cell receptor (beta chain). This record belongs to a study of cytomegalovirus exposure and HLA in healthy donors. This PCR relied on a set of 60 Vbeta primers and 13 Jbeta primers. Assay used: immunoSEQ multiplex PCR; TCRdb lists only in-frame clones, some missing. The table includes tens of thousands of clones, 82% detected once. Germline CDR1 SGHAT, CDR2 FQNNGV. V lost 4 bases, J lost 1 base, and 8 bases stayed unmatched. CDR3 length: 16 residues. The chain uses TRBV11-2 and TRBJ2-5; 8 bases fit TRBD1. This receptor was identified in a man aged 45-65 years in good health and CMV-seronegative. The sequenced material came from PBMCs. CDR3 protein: CASSWRQGRRQETQYF. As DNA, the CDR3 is TGTGCCAGCAGCTGGAGACAGGGGAGGCGCCAAGAGACCCAGTACTTC. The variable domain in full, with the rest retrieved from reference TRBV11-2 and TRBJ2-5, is EAGVAQSPRYKIIEKRQSVAFWCNPISGHATLYWYQQILGQGPKLLIQFQNNGVVDDSQLPKDRFSAERLKGVDSTLKIQPAKLEDSAVYLCASSWRQGRRQETQYFGPGTRLLVL.